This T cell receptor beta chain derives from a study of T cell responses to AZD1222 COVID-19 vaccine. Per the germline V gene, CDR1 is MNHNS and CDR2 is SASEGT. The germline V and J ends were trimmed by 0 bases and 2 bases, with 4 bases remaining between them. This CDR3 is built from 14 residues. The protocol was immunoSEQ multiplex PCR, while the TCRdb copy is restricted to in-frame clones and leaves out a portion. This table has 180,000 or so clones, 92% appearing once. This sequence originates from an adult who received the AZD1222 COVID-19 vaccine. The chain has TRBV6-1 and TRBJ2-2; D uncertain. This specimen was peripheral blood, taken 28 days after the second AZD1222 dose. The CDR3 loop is CASSEAYNTGELFF. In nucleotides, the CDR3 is TGTGCCAGCAGTGAAGCTTATAACACCGGGGAGCTGTTTTTT.